This T cell receptor (beta chain) was documented in a study of cytomegalovirus exposure and HLA in healthy donors. With 60 Vbeta and 13 Jbeta primers, the PCR was carried out. Generated by immunoSEQ multiplex PCR, the TCRdb table keeps only in-frame clones and is missing some. The table lists over 100,000 clones, over 70% of them singletons. Per the germline V gene, CDR1 is SQVTM and CDR2 is ANQGSEA. The CDR3 contains 13 residues. Trimming cost V 6 bases and J 4 bases; bases outside gene matches: 6. The chain couples TRBV29-1 to TRBJ2-5; the match to TRBD1 covers 9 bases. The sequenced material came from PBMCs. The source is a woman in her forties in good health and CMV-seronegative. The CDR3 here is CSVAQGAGETQYF. The DNA of the CDR3 is TGCAGCGTCGCACAGGGGGCGGGAGAGACCCAGTACTTC. Full variable domain (remainder filled in from reference TRBV29-1 and TRBJ2-5): SAVISQKPSRDICQRGTSLTIQCQVDSQVTMMFWYRQQPGQSLTLIATANQGSEATYESGFVIDKFPISRPNLTFSTLTVSNMSPEDSSIYLCSVAQGAGETQYFGPGTRLLVL.